Listed below are T cell receptor beta chains from one sample, sequenced in a study of neurological immune-mediated disorders. TCRdb redid the calling of the 5' RACE reads with MiXCR, one entry per CDR3 protein. Of roughly 80,000 distinct CDR3 sequences listed, approximately 17% are singletons. Specimen: PBMCs. These receptors were taken from a woman in her thirties or forties in good health. Both conserved end residues are part of each CDR3. A D gene is named only where the DNA matches it firmly.

CDR3,J,D,V
CATSDRRGSLNYGYTF,TRBJ1-2,-,TRBV24-1
CASSYLHTDTQYF,TRBJ2-3,-,TRBV6-6
CASSLGWLNSNQPQHF,TRBJ1-5,-,TRBV7-8
CASSLPDKGRDQFF,TRBJ2-1,-,TRBV7-8
CAGGRGAREQYF,TRBJ2-7,-,TRBV28
CASTYRLVAGGQETQYF,TRBJ2-5,TRBD2,TRBV12-3/TRBV12-4
CASSPGGGANTGELFF,TRBJ2-2,-,TRBV4-2
CATSADIASGNTIYF,TRBJ1-3,-,TRBV15
CASSQGTGANQPQHF,TRBJ1-5,TRBD1,TRBV7-2
CASSLDRTTDTQYF,TRBJ2-3,TRBD1,TRBV12-3/TRBV12-4
CASRSPGGETQYF,TRBJ2-5,TRBD2,TRBV6-5
CASSLISTDTQYF,TRBJ2-3,-,TRBV5-1
CASKSGDQPQHF,TRBJ1-5,-,TRBV28
CASRTDTNTEAFF,TRBJ1-1,-,TRBV12-3/TRBV12-4
CASSHEAGAANEQFF,TRBJ2-1,TRBD2,TRBV7-2
CASSLTGDDNQPQHF,TRBJ1-5,TRBD1,TRBV5-1
CARSLGVSGNEQVF,TRBJ2-1,-,TRBV7-2
CASSGGTSGALEQYF,TRBJ2-7,TRBD2,TRBV5-1
CASSLARGEQYF,TRBJ2-7,-,TRBV7-9
CASNSQGAAFF,TRBJ1-1,TRBD1,TRBV7-9
CASSQALTGAGTEAFF,TRBJ1-1,TRBD1,TRBV4-1
CASSSSTGLEQYF,TRBJ2-7,-,TRBV7-9
CASIPTSGGNTGELFF,TRBJ2-2,TRBD2,TRBV12-3/TRBV12-4
CASSLTDQETQYF,TRBJ2-5,-,TRBV18
CASSQEDPRRDTIYF,TRBJ1-3,-,TRBV4-2
CASSYLAGGPADTQYF,TRBJ2-3,TRBD2,TRBV6-2/TRBV6-3
CASKKTQGSEAFF,TRBJ1-1,-,TRBV6-1
CASSTSTSGRTDTQYF,TRBJ2-3,TRBD2,TRBV5-1
CASRAGPGALGETQYF,TRBJ2-5,-,TRBV6-6
CASSVTVDYGNTIYF,TRBJ1-3,-,TRBV7-2
CASIPPTPTDGNTEAFF,TRBJ1-1,-,TRBV6-5
CASSFRGGDEAFF,TRBJ1-1,-,TRBV7-3
CASSRAGVSEAFF,TRBJ1-1,-,TRBV18
CAKSSKGYYGYTF,TRBJ1-2,-,TRBV2
CSVSWGVAQPQHF,TRBJ1-5,-,TRBV20-1
CAGDSGLGTGELFF,TRBJ2-2,-,TRBV11-2